The rows below give T cell receptor beta chains drawn from one sample of a study of cytomegalovirus exposure and HLA in healthy donors. Sequencing was performed with immunoSEQ multiplex PCR; in TCRdb, only in-frame clones are kept and a portion is missing. The data contain roughly 180,000 clones, just under 80% of them singletons. The sample comprised PBMCs. Receptor source: a woman aged 25 to 39 in good health and CMV-seropositive. The CDR3 runs from the conserved cysteine through the conserved F or W. D genes are given only for firm matches. Clone size is shown for a subset of rows, as once, few, many or a class of expanded clone.

V	J	size	D	DNA	CDR3
TRBV10-3	TRBJ2-5	NA	NA	TGTGCCATCAGAGCGGGCCAAGAGACCCAGTACTTC	CAIRAGQETQYF
TRBV27	TRBJ2-1	NA	NA	TGTGCCAGCAGTTACCGGGACACCCTGCACGATGAGCAGTTCTTC	CASSYRDTLHDEQFF
TRBV10-1	TRBJ2-6	few	NA	TGCGCCAGCAGTGACGGGGTCCCTGGGGCCAACGTCCTGACTTTC	CASSDGVPGANVLTF
TRBV5-1	TRBJ1-1	NA	TRBD1	TGCGCCAGCAGTCTTACCCTTCGACAGGGAATGGCGGACACTGAAGCTTTCTTT	CASSLTLRQGMADTEAFF
TRBV7-8	TRBJ2-3	NA	NA	TGTGCCAGCAGCTCGCAAGCGGCAGATACGCAGTATTTT	CASSSQAADTQYF
TRBV5-6	TRBJ1-5	NA	NA	TGTGCCAGCAGCTTCCGTGATCAGCCCCAGCATTTT	CASSFRDQPQHF
TRBV27	TRBJ1-2	NA	NA	TGTGCCAGCAGTTTGGGAGGGAACTATGGCTACACCTTC	CASSLGGNYGYTF
TRBV7-9	TRBJ2-1	NA	TRBD2	TGTGCCAGCAGCTTAGCGGGAGGGCTTAGTTACAATGAGCAGTTCTTC	CASSLAGGLSYNEQFF
TRBV7-8	TRBJ2-1	few	NA	TGTGCCAGCAGCGTTATTTACCCAGGGGATGAGCAGTTCTTC	CASSVIYPGDEQFF
TRBV7-9	TRBJ1-2	once	NA	TGTGCCAGCAGCTTAGAGGACAGCTATGGCTACACCTTC	CASSLEDSYGYTF
TRBV7-8	TRBJ2-5	NA	TRBD2	TGTGCCAGCAGCGGCTCAGCGGGGGTGTACCAAGAGACCCAGTACTTC	CASSGSAGVYQETQYF
TRBV5-6	TRBJ2-1	NA	TRBD1	TGTGCCAGCAGCGCAATGGGACAGGCTCTCTTC	CASSAMGQALF
TRBV11-2	TRBJ1-5	NA	TRBD1	TGTGCCAGCAGCCTCGGACAGGGTGGACAGCCCCAGCATTTT	CASSLGQGGQPQHF
TRBV6-5	TRBJ1-1	once	NA	TGTGCCAGCAGTTCCATCACTTATGAAGCTTTCTTT	CASSSITYEAFF
TRBV7-8	TRBJ2-3	NA	TRBD2	TGTGCCAGCAGCCCCGGACTAGCGGGGGGAAGTGCGCAGTATTTT	CASSPGLAGGSAQYF
TRBV4-3	TRBJ1-2	NA	TRBD1	TGCGCCAGCAGCCCCCAGGACAGGGGGCATGGCTACACCTTC	CASSPQDRGHGYTF
TRBV6-1	TRBJ1-2	NA	NA	TGTGCCATTCCTTTGGGGGGGGCCTGCGGCTACACCTTC	CAIPLGGACGYTF
TRBV28	TRBJ2-6	NA	NA	TGTGCCAGCAGTTTTTTACTGGTCACCTCTGGGGCCAACGTCCTGACTTTC	CASSFLLVTSGANVLTF